Each of the 20 T cell receptor beta chains below was sequenced from the same sample in a study of human T cells and chemical hapten exposure. The time point denotes: patch test 3, about 24 weeks after DPC sensitization. Treatment indicated: therapeutic diphenylcyclopropenone sensitization with weekly scalp DPC. TCRdb re-called the RACE reads through MiXCR, storing one row per CDR3 protein. The sample shows more than 100,000 distinct CDR3 sequences, roughly 12% of them seen only once. Sequenced here: whole blood, sampled in connection with sensitization to the hapten diphenylcyclopropenone (DPC). These receptors were taken from a woman in her forties or fifties with alopecia areata. Some clones in this sample may be carry-over from other donors' samples.

The chain is built from TRBV20-1 and TRBJ2-3, with D perhaps TRBD2 (6 bases). The CDR3 consists of 17 residues. CDR1 and CDR2 (germline): DFQATT, SNEGSKA (reference sequence). Trimming removed 1 base from V and 4 bases from J, with 21 bases in between. DNA for the CDR3: TGCAGTGCTAGAGTGAGTGGGGCTAGCGTCTTTGCAGATACGCAGTATTTT. Its translation: CSARVSGASVFADTQYF.

The chain joins TRBV20-1 to TRBJ1-4; no clear D gene. CDR1 DFQATT and CDR2 SNEGSKA come from the germline V gene (reference sequence). This CDR3 is built from 13 residues. Trimming stripped 7 bases from V and 0 bases from J, with 9 bases between. CDR3 DNA: TGCAGTGTCCAAGCAGCAACTAATGAAAAACTGTTTTTT. Protein sequence: CSVQAATNEKLFF.

V and J are TRBV5-6 and TRBJ2-7; tentative D call: TRBD2 (6 bases). The CDR3 totals 12 residues. V was trimmed by 4 bases and J by 4 bases, leaving 9 bases between them. CDR1 SGHDT and CDR2 YYEEEE come from the germline V gene. CDR3 coding DNA: TGTGCCAGCAGCCCGGCGGGGTACGAGCAGTACTTC. Residues: CASSPAGYEQYF.

V is TRBV6-1 and J is TRBJ2-3; D not resolved. The CDR3 sequence is 13 residues long. Germline V gene sequence: CDR1 MNHNS, CDR2 SASEGT. Trimming left V 0 bases short and J 7 bases short, with 8 bases between. The CDR3 coding sequence is TGTGCCAGCAGTGAAGCGCGCCCGAATACGCAGTATTTT. This codes for CASSEARPNTQYF.

This clonotype was counted a few times. V gene TRBV28 combines with J gene TRBJ2-5; D ambiguous. Trimming shortened V by 3 bases and J by 1 base, and 3 bases separated the two germline ends. This CDR3 is built from 12 residues. Germline V CDR1 and CDR2: MDHEN, SYDVKM. The CDR3 loop reads CASSFIQETQYF. The CDR3 DNA sequence: TGTGCCAGCAGTTTTATCCAAGAGACCCAGTACTTC. Full variable domain (missing parts from reference TRBV28 and TRBJ2-5): DVKVTQSSRYLVKRTGEKVFLECVQDMDHENMFWYRQDPGLGLRLIYFSYDVKMKEKGDIPEGYSVSREKKERFSLILESASTNQTSMYLCASSFIQETQYFGPGTRLLVL.

This clonotype was recorded many times. The V gene is TRBV13, the J gene TRBJ2-3; 7 bases match TRBD2. The germline CDR1 and CDR2 sequences are PRHDT and FYEKMQ (reference sequence). This CDR3 is built from 13 residues. The trim removed 5 bases at V and 3 bases at J, leaving 2 bases unmatched. The CDR3 DNA sequence: TGTGCCAGCAGCGGCGGGGGTACAGATACGCAGTATTTT. Its protein product is CASSGGGTDTQYF.

The chain combines TRBV3-1 with TRBJ2-5, with 9 bases matching TRBD1. This CDR3 contains 13 residues. Germline values: CDR1 LGHDT, CDR2 YNNKEL (reference sequence). V was pared by 6 bases and J by 5 bases, with 4 bases of the junction left unmatched. This CDR3 is CASRLTGGETQYF. As DNA, the CDR3 is TGTGCCAGCAGGTTGACAGGGGGTGAGACCCAGTACTTC.

This clonotype was counted ten times or more. The chain employs TRBV6-1 and TRBJ1-4; no reliable D call. The germline V gene has CDR1 MNHNS and CDR2 SASEGT. V was cut by 1 base and J by 7 bases, with 13 bases left in between. CDR3 length equals 15 residues. The DNA of the CDR3 is TGTGCCAGCAGTGAAGGGACCGGAAGCGCTGAAAAACTGTTTTTT. Residues: CASSEGTGSAEKLFF.

This clonotype was counted at least ten times. The gene calls are TRBV29-1 and TRBJ1-4; 7 nucleotides agree with TRBD1. V lost 6 bases to trimming and J lost 7 bases; unmatched junction nucleotides: 5. Looked up from germline, CDR1 is SQVTM and CDR2 is ANQGSEA. The CDR3 contains 12 residues. The CDR3, as DNA: TGCAGCGTGGGGGACAGTATTGAAAAACTGTTTTTT. Its translation is CSVGDSIEKLFF.

This clonotype was detected ten times or more. The V and J genes are TRBV3-1 and TRBJ1-2; maybe TRBD1 (5 bases). This CDR3 has 14 amino acids. V was pared by 6 bases and J by 7 bases, with 18 bases between. Per the germline V gene, CDR1 is LGHDT and CDR2 is YNNKEL (reference sequence). The CDR3: CASSTRGRGFGYTF. DNA of the CDR3: TGTGCCAGCAGTACTCGGGGCAGAGGATTTGGCTACACCTTC.

This clonotype was found a few times. This chain links TRBV7-2 with TRBJ2-5; TRBD2 aligns across 10 bases. CDR3 length equals 15 residues. V lost 5 bases, J lost 0 bases, and 3 bases stayed unmatched. Germline V gene sequence: CDR1 SGHTA, CDR2 FQGNSA. DNA of the CDR3: TGTGCCAGCAGCCCTAGCGGGAGATACCAAGAGACCCAGTACTTC. Translated: CASSPSGRYQETQYF.

The V and J genes are TRBV4-3 and TRBJ2-6; TRBD1 agrees at 9 bases. The CDR3 is 17 amino acids. CDR1 and CDR2 (germline): LGHNA, YSLEER. V was pared by 4 bases and J by 0 bases, with 4 bases of the junction left unmatched. For the CDR3, the DNA is TGCGCCAGCAGCCCGGGACAGGGATTCTCTGGGGCCAACGTCCTGACTTTC. This sequence encodes CASSPGQGFSGANVLTF.

This chain links TRBV6-5 with TRBJ1-6; TRBD1 matches 8 bases. J was trimmed by 3 bases and V by 6 bases; bases with no gene match: 4. Germline values: CDR1 MNHEY, CDR2 SVGAGI. The CDR3 spans 15 residues. This chain's CDR3 is CASRTGTGYNSPLHF. Written as DNA, the CDR3 is TGTGCCAGCAGGACCGGGACAGGCTATAATTCACCCCTCCACTTT.

This clonotype was seen ten or more times. The chain couples TRBV27 to TRBJ1-1; D ambiguous. CDR3 length: 16 amino acids. V gave up 7 bases and J gave up 0 bases, with 18 bases separating them. Germline V gene sequence: CDR1 MNHEY, CDR2 SMNVEV (reference sequence). This CDR3 is CASKRGGPAMNTEAFF. The CDR3 region has the DNA TGTGCCAGCAAACGGGGTGGCCCAGCAATGAACACTGAAGCTTTCTTT.

This clonotype was seen a handful of times. This chain joins TRBV7-6 and TRBJ1-3; 7 bases map to TRBD1. The trim removed 5 bases at V and 4 bases at J, leaving 5 bases unmatched. Germline V CDR1 and CDR2: SGHVS, FNYEAQ. The CDR3 runs to 14 residues. CDR3 nucleotides: TGTGCCAGCAGCCTACCGGGACAGGGAAACACCATATATTTT. Its protein is CASSLPGQGNTIYF. The full variable domain, its missing parts supplied by reference TRBV7-6 and TRBJ1-3, is GAGVSQSPRYKVTKRGQDVALRCDPISGHVSLYWYRQALGQGPEFLTYFNYEAQQDKSGLPNDRFSAERPEGSISTLTIQRTEQRDSAMYRCASSLPGQGNTIYFGEGSWLTVV.

This clonotype was observed a handful of times. The rearrangement joins TRBV12-3 or TRBV12-4 to TRBJ1-3; D remains ambiguous. V dropped 2 bases and J dropped 0 bases, with 11 bases sitting between them. The CDR3 loop spans 16 amino acids. Here the CDR3 reads CASSLSPTRSGNTIYF. The CDR3 DNA is TGTGCCAGCAGTTTAAGTCCAACCCGCTCTGGAAACACCATATATTTT.

The rearrangement uses TRBV3-1 and TRBJ1-3; D remains ambiguous. Germline V lookup: CDR1 LGHDT, CDR2 YNNKEL (reference sequence). The CDR3 runs to 16 residues. With 0 bases removed from V and 4 bases from J, the gap between germline ends came to 13 bases. The CDR3 here is CASSQDSWTHGNTIYF. CDR3 DNA: TGTGCCAGCAGCCAAGATTCGTGGACGCACGGAAACACCATATATTTT.

This CDR3 reads CASRRSAGQALSYEQYF. The DNA of the CDR3 is TGTGCCAGCAGACGCTCGGCCGGACAGGCGCTCTCCTACGAGCAGTACTTC. The chain is built from TRBV6-6 and TRBJ2-7, with TRBD1 matching 7 bases. Germline V gives CDR1 MNHNY, CDR2 SVGAGI (reference sequence). With V trimmed by 6 bases and J by 0 bases, 14 bases remained unmatched. This CDR3 has 17 residues.

The chain joins TRBV10-3 to TRBJ2-3; unclear D gene. V gave up 3 bases and J gave up 6 bases, with 16 bases separating them. Germline V gene lookup returns CDR1 ENHRY and CDR2 SYGVKD. This CDR3 is 15 amino acids long. The CDR3 DNA reads TGTGCCATCAGTGATGAGACAATTGGAGCGGATACGCAGTATTTT. It is translated as CAISDETIGADTQYF.

The table lists this clonotype with many counts. This chain joins TRBV12-3 or TRBV12-4 and TRBJ2-3; D may match TRBD1 or TRBD2 (5 bases each). The ends were cut back, 0 bases at V and 3 bases at J, with 7 bases in the middle. The CDR3 spans 14 residues. The CDR3 coding sequence is TGTGCCAGCAGTTTAGCCGGGACGACAGATACGCAGTATTTT. Encoded protein: CASSLAGTTDTQYF.